Detailed here is one T cell receptor (beta chain). The data were taken from a study of OX40 agonist ivuxolimab in advanced cancers. Germline CDR1 and CDR2: SEHNR and FQNEAQ (reference sequence). There are 13 residues in the CDR3. V was clipped by 4 bases and J by 7 bases, with 11 bases between them. The method was immunoSEQ multiplex PCR; TCRdb's version includes in-frame clones alone and lacks a portion of them. The sample has 60,000 to 75,000 clones, about 90% seen once. The chain uses TRBV7-9 and TRBJ2-1, with D perhaps matching TRBD2 (7 bases). This clonotype originated in an adult with an advanced solid tumor such as melanoma, head and neck, liver or kidney cancer. The source material was CD4+ or CD8+ T cells sorted from blood, sampled in a trial of the OX40 agonist ivuxolimab. The CDR3 coding sequence is TGTGCCAGCAGCTGGGGGGGCCCGAATGAGCAGTTCTTC. It encodes CASSWGGPNEQFF. Full variable domain (missing parts from reference TRBV7-9 and TRBJ2-1): DTGVSQNPRHKITKRGQNVTFRCDPISEHNRLYWYRQTLGQGPEFLTYFQNEAQLEKSRLLSDRFSAERPKGSFSTLEIQRTEQGDSAMYLCASSWGGPNEQFFGPGTRLTVL.